This T cell receptor (beta chain) was sequenced in a study of CD8+ T cells in alopecia areata. The wider study: The drug, tofacitinib, lasted 6 to 18 months, followed by 6 months off drug. Study-wide findings and caveats: Patients displayed less clarity in TCR sharing than mice, a finding possibly related to HLA. Lesional scalp, notably in alopecia totalis/universalis, had clonality above that of normal scalp.

Alopecia areata patients provided lesional scalp punch biopsies and peripheral blood. Of note for this clone: Its antigen is not identified.

There are 16 residues in the CDR3. V shed 5 bases and J shed 1 base, with 15 bases lying between them. Germline V CDR1 and CDR2: SQVTM, ANQGSEA. Once RNA had been extracted, it was reverse transcribed into cDNA to act as the sequencing template. The repertoire was sequenced with immunoSEQ multiplex PCR; TCRdb's copy has only in-frame clones and lacks some. The sample includes 120,000 to 150,000 clones, around 47% seen only once; the top ten take about 6.8%. The sequence was obtained from a human donor with alopecia areata. What was sequenced was CD4+ T cells sorted from blood. This sequence joins TRBV29-1 and TRBJ2-6; tentatively, D is TRBD1 or TRBD2 (6 bases each). The CDR3 is CSVRGGTGSGANVLTF. The CDR3 region has the DNA TGCAGCGTTAGAGGGGGGACTGGTTCTGGGGCCAACGTCCTGACTTTC.